This T cell receptor beta chain was retrieved from a study of neurological immune-mediated disorders. The CDR3 is made up of 15 amino acids. V was pared by 2 bases and J by 0 bases, with 10 bases between. CDR1 is MNHNY, CDR2 SVGAGI, per germline (reference sequence). The cDNA came from 5'RACE with 10-nucleotide random UMIs. TCRdb re-called the 5' RACE reads with MiXCR, one entry per CDR3 protein. The top ten hold about 14% of the sample, which has 45,000 or so distinct CDR3 sequences, approximately 3% seen once. The clonotype comes from a woman aged 45-59 years with multiple sclerosis. The sequenced sample consisted of PBMCs. The J gene is TRBJ1-2, the V gene TRBV6-6; D call uncertain. The CDR3: CASSYGPSSNYGYTF. CDR3 bases: TGTGCCAGCAGTTACGGACCAAGTTCTAACTATGGCTACACCTTC.